This T cell receptor beta chain was recovered during a study of blood T cell repertoires in COVID-19. Libraries were prepared by immunoSEQ multiplex PCR; TCRdb keeps only in-frame clonotypes and omits some of them. The sample shows roughly 40,000 clones, more than 70% of them seen only once. Germline values: CDR1 SGHKS, CDR2 YYEKEE (reference sequence). The V end lost 3 bases, the J end lost 6 bases, and 13 bases lay between the germline ends. This CDR3 has 15 amino acids. The sequenced sample consisted of peripheral blood. The receptor was isolated from a man between 70 and 80 years old with acute or convalescent COVID-19. V usage is TRBV5-5 and J usage is TRBJ1-6, with unresolved D. The CDR3 coding sequence is TGTGCCAGCAGCTCAGGTGTACTTGCTAATTCACCCCTCCACTTT. Translated, it gives CASSSGVLANSPLHF. Together with reference TRBV5-5 and TRBJ1-6, the CDR3 gives the full variable domain: DAGVTQSPTHLIKTRGQQVTLRCSPISGHKSVSWYQQVLGQGPQFIFQYYEKEERGRGNFPDRFSARQFPNYSSELNVNALLLGDSALYLCASSSGVLANSPLHFGNGTRLTVT.